Each of the 28 T cell receptor beta chains below was sequenced from the same sample in a study of identical twins. TCRdb ran MiXCR on the 5' RACE reads and lists one entry per CDR3 protein. The table has 150,000 or so distinct CDR3 sequences, under 4.5% seen once; the top ten hold around 8.1%. Material for sequencing was memory T cells sorted from blood. These TCRs come from a man in his late teens or twenties in good health.

The sample holds many counts of this clonotype. V and J are TRBV20-1 and TRBJ2-3, with 10 nucleotides matching TRBD2. CDR3 length: 15 residues. With V trimmed by 7 bases and J by 4 bases, 11 bases remained unmatched. The V gene's germline CDR1 is DFQATT and CDR2 SNEGSKA (reference sequence). In DNA, the CDR3 is TGCAGTGGCGGGAGGGCTAGCGGGAGAGCAGATACGCAGTATTTT. It is translated as CSGGRASGRADTQYF.

This clonotype came up many times. The chain recombines TRBV12-3 or TRBV12-4 with TRBJ2-2; D is perhaps TRBD1 (6 bases). This CDR3 has 14 amino acids. Trimming took 5 bases from V and 6 from J, leaving 13 bases between them. CDR3 DNA: TGTGCCAGCAGTCTCCGGGACATTCCCGGGGAGCTGTTTTTT. This sequence encodes CASSLRDIPGELFF.

This clonotype was observed many times. The rearrangement joins TRBV5-6 to TRBJ1-5; 7 nucleotides match TRBD1. The CDR3 has 15 amino acids. Losses at the gene ends were 5 bases for V and 5 bases for J; bases not matched to a gene: 10. CDR1 is SGHDT, CDR2 YYEEEE, per germline. The CDR3 coding sequence is TGTGCCAGCAGTGACCTTAAAGGGGGCGATCAGCCCCAGCATTTT. Encoded protein: CASSDLKGGDQPQHF.

Concerning this clonotype itself: A much bigger clone sits one base away, suggesting this may be a read error. CDR3 in amino acids: CASRLWMEAQYF. In DNA, the CDR3 is TGTGCCAGCAGGCTATGGATGGAGGCCCAGTACTTC. V gene TRBV7-2 combines with J gene TRBJ2-5; D may be TRBD2 (5 bases). The CDR3 loop spans 12 amino acids. CDR1 is SGHTA, CDR2 FQGNSA, per germline. Trimming left V 6 bases short and J 9 bases short, with 14 bases between.

Comments on this clonotype: The junction departs from the called germline gene at one end, perhaps through a read error. The chain couples TRBV7-8 to TRBJ2-5; TRBD1 aligns across 8 bases. Germline V gives CDR1 SGHVS, CDR2 FQNEAQ. The CDR3 consists of 16 residues. CDR3 coding DNA: TGTGCCGGCAGCTTTGTCCGTTCGGACAGGGAGGCGGCCCAGTACTTC. Translated, it gives CAGSFVRSDREAAQYF. Filled out from reference TRBV7-8 and TRBJ2-5, the complete variable domain reads GAGVSQSPRYKVAKRGQDVALRCDPISGHVSLFWYQQALGQGPEFLTYFQNEAQLDKSGLPSDRFFAERPEGSVSTLKIQRTQQEDSAVYLCAGSFVRSDREAAQYFGPGTRLLVL.

This clonotype occurred many times. J is TRBJ2-1 and V is TRBV5-1, with D perhaps being TRBD1 or TRBD2 (5 bases each). Germline lookup yields CDR1 SGHRS and CDR2 YFSETQ. This CDR3 spans 18 amino acids. V lost 1 base and J 0 bases, leaving 17 bases between the germline ends. CDR3: CASSLSRDRISSYNEQFF. The DNA of the CDR3 is TGCGCCAGCAGCTTGTCTAGGGACCGCATTAGCTCCTACAATGAGCAGTTCTTC.

This clonotype has ten or more counts. V gene TRBV4-3 combines with J gene TRBJ2-7; 13 positions match TRBD2. The CDR3 sequence is 15 residues long. CDR1 and CDR2 from the germline V gene are LGHNA and YSLEER. The junction had 1 base not matched to a gene; V was cut back by 1 base and J by 4 bases. DNA for the CDR3: TGCGCCAGCAGCCAAGGACTAGCGGGAGGTTACGAGCAGTACTTC. This codes for CASSQGLAGGYEQYF.

This clonotype was counted many times. The chain is built from TRBV5-1 and TRBJ2-7, with TRBD1 matching over 8 bases. With 0 bases clipped from V and 4 bases from J, the junction kept 6 bases outside the gene matches. Germline assignment: CDR1 SGHRS and CDR2 YFSETQ. CDR3 size: 15 residues. The chain's CDR3 is CASSLEQGARYEQYF. In DNA form, the CDR3 reads TGCGCCAGCAGCTTGGAGCAGGGGGCGCGGTACGAGCAGTACTTC.

The genes are TRBV2 and TRBJ2-1, with D perhaps matching TRBD1 or TRBD2 (5 bases each). This CDR3 spans 16 amino acids. Per the germline V gene, CDR1 is SNHLY and CDR2 is FYNNEI. V dropped 6 bases and J dropped 2 bases, with 17 bases sitting between them. CDR3 sequence: CASRGTTRTTYNEQFF. The DNA of the CDR3 is TGTGCCAGCAGGGGGACGACGCGCACCACCTACAATGAGCAGTTCTTC.

This clonotype was counted at least ten times. The V call is TRBV29-1, the J call TRBJ2-2; 8 bases fit TRBD2. The germline V gene has CDR1 SQVTM and CDR2 ANQGSEA. The CDR3 consists of 15 residues. Trimming cost V 3 bases and J 0 bases; bases outside gene matches: 3. Written as DNA, the CDR3 is TGCAGCGTTGACCTTAGCGGGACGAACACCGGGGAGCTGTTTTTT. Its translation: CSVDLSGTNTGELFF.

V usage is TRBV6-1 and J usage is TRBJ2-1, with 7 nucleotides matching TRBD2. The germline V gene has CDR1 MNHNS and CDR2 SASEGT. This CDR3 region has 15 residues. V dropped 4 bases and J dropped 8; count of bases not matched to a gene: 11. The CDR3 nucleotides read TGTGCCAGCAGTGGAGCGGGAAGCATAGTCGATGAGCAGTTCTTC. Amino acid sequence: CASSGAGSIVDEQFF.

Many counts were recorded for this clonotype. The chain joins TRBV7-2 to TRBJ2-1; possible D gene TRBD1, 5 bases. CDR3 length equals 15 residues. Between the trimmed V and J ends, which lost 1 base and 2 bases, there was a span of 9 bases. Germline CDR1 reads SGHTA; CDR2 reads FQGNSA. This CDR3 reads CASSLEGQTYNEQFF. Written as DNA, the CDR3 is TGTGCCAGCAGCTTAGAGGGGCAGACCTACAATGAGCAGTTCTTC.

This clonotype occurred many times. The V gene is TRBV5-1, the J gene TRBJ2-5; 7 positions agree with TRBD2. The CDR3 covers 16 residues. V shed 0 bases, J shed 2 bases, and the junction held 7 bases outside the gene matches. Germline CDR1 and CDR2: SGHRS and YFSETQ. CDR3: CASSLAGRDLQETQYF. In nucleotides, the CDR3 is TGCGCCAGCAGCTTGGCAGGGAGGGACCTACAAGAGACCCAGTACTTC.

The CDR3 is CASSAGTGALYEQFF. The CDR3 DNA sequence: TGTGCCAGCAGTGCAGGGACAGGGGCCCTTTATGAGCAGTTCTTC. The rearrangement joins TRBV6-1 to TRBJ2-1; 10 nucleotides match TRBD1. Per germline, CDR1 MNHNS and CDR2 SASEGT. V shed 4 bases and J 8 bases; nucleotides not matched to a gene: 8. CDR3 length: 15 amino acids.

This clonotype was observed many times. The chain combines TRBV28 with TRBJ1-6; TRBD1 aligns across 8 bases. The ends lost 6 bases at V and 1 base at J; junction bases unmatched: 11. The germline V gene encodes CDR1 MDHEN and CDR2 SYDVKM. The length of the CDR3 is 18 residues. This CDR3 reads CASRRGQGQRSYNSPLHF. The CDR3 region has the DNA TGTGCCAGCAGAAGAGGACAGGGCCAAAGGTCCTATAATTCACCCCTCCACTTT.

This clonotype occurred many times. The chain links TRBV20-1 to TRBJ2-3; D gene unclear. Trimming took 6 bases from V and 4 from J, leaving 11 bases between them. Germline-derived CDR1 and CDR2 are DFQATT and SNEGSKA (reference sequence). This CDR3 contains 12 residues. CDR3 protein: CSALIRADTQYF. The CDR3 bases are TGCAGTGCCCTCATTCGGGCAGATACGCAGTATTTT.

At least ten counts were recorded for this clonotype. The rearrangement uses TRBV5-1 and TRBJ2-3, with 11 bases identical to TRBD1. This CDR3 has 15 amino acids. V lost 2 bases, J lost 4 bases, and 3 bases stayed unmatched. CDR1 SGHRS and CDR2 YFSETQ come from the germline V gene. The CDR3 DNA sequence: TGCGCCAGCAGCTTCCGGGACAGGGGGGCAGATACGCAGTATTTT. It yields the protein CASSFRDRGADTQYF.

CDR3 nucleotides: TGCGCCAGCAGCTTGGGGGGGGGCTCTGGGGCCAACGTCCTGACTTTC. This translates into CASSLGGGSGANVLTF. The J gene is TRBJ2-6, the V gene TRBV5-1; 7 bases match TRBD2. The CDR3 is made up of 16 amino acids. The V and J ends lost 0 bases and 0 bases, in that order; junction bases with no gene match: 0. The germline gives CDR1 SGHRS, CDR2 YFSETQ.

This clonotype was observed at least ten times. The chain uses TRBV5-1 and TRBJ2-3; 7 bases line up with TRBD2. V shed 2 bases, J shed 1 base, and the junction held 1 base outside the gene matches. Germline lookup yields CDR1 SGHRS and CDR2 YFSETQ. The CDR3 consists of 14 residues. The CDR3 is CASSFGGGTDTQYF. The CDR3, as DNA: TGCGCCAGCAGCTTTGGGGGGGGCACAGATACGCAGTATTTT. Combining the CDR3 with reference TRBV5-1 and TRBJ2-3 gives the whole variable domain KAGVTQTPRYLIKTRGQQVTLSCSPISGHRSVSWYQQTPGQGLQFLFEYFSETQRNKGNFPGRFSGRQFSNSRSEMNVSTLELGDSALYLCASSFGGGTDTQYFGPGTRLTVL.

Ten or more counts support this clonotype. This chain uses TRBV12-3 or TRBV12-4 with TRBJ1-5; D is ambiguous. The CDR3 spans 14 residues. Trimming removed 5 bases from V and 4 bases from J, with 12 bases in between. This CDR3 reads CASSLRDRNQPQHF. The CDR3 region has the DNA TGTGCCAGCAGTCTACGAGATCGTAATCAGCCCCAGCATTTT.

There are many counts of this clonotype. The V gene is TRBV20-1, the J gene TRBJ2-5, with D tentatively TRBD1 (6 bases). The CDR3 totals 13 residues. The V end was cut by 5 bases, the J end by 5 bases, with 15 bases between. Germline V gives CDR1 DFQATT, CDR2 SNEGSKA (reference sequence). The CDR3: CSAPLQGKETQYF. CDR3 nucleotide sequence: TGCAGTGCTCCCCTGCAGGGGAAGGAGACCCAGTACTTC.

In its sample, this clonotype was seen many times. The chain employs TRBV30 and TRBJ2-7; D gene uncertain. The CDR3 length is 14 residues. The germline V gene encodes CDR1 GTSNPN and CDR2 SVGIG (reference sequence). V lost 0 bases and J 0 bases, leaving 9 bases between the germline ends. CDR3 sequence (DNA): TGTGCCTGGAGTGTACGCGGATTCTCCTACGAGCAGTACGTC. It translates to CAWSVRGFSYEQYV.

This clonotype was observed at least ten times. The rearrangement joins TRBV5-1 to TRBJ1-1; tentative D call: TRBD1 (6 bases). This CDR3 comprises 16 residues. V gave up 0 bases and J gave up 4 bases, with 16 bases separating them. CDR1 SGHRS and CDR2 YFSETQ come from the germline V gene. For the CDR3, the DNA is TGCGCCAGCAGCTTGGAGTCAGGGGCGCGCGGCACTGAAGCTTTCTTT. It translates to CASSLESGARGTEAFF.

This clonotype was counted ten times or more. The gene calls are TRBV5-6 and TRBJ2-3; 12 bases agree with TRBD2. Germline CDR1 reads SGHDT; CDR2 reads YYEEEE. The CDR3 contains 18 residues. The ends lost 1 base at V and 0 bases at J; junction bases unmatched: 6. CDR3 sequence (DNA): TGTGCCAGCAGCTTGCGGCTAGCGGGAGGGCTTAGCACAGATACGCAGTATTTT. Translated: CASSLRLAGGLSTDTQYF.

This clonotype occurred many times. The V and J genes are TRBV5-6 and TRBJ2-7; 7 bases align to TRBD1. Germline CDR1 and CDR2: SGHDT and YYEEEE. Unmatched junction bases numbered 4, after V lost 4 bases and J lost 9 bases. The CDR3 contains 11 residues. The CDR3 DNA reads as TGTGCCAGCAGCCGGGACAGCCGGCAGTACTTC. Protein sequence: CASSRDSRQYF.

This clonotype was seen at least ten times. This chain uses TRBV6-5 with TRBJ2-4, with TRBD2 identical over 7 bases. The V gene end was trimmed by 4 bases and the J gene end by 8 bases; junction bases not matched to a gene: 11. From germline, CDR1 is MNHEY and CDR2 SVGAGI. There are 15 residues in the CDR3. CDR3 region: CASSSDDGTNDIQYF. CDR3 nucleotides: TGTGCCAGCAGTTCGGATGATGGGACTAACGACATTCAGTACTTC.

This clonotype has a count of ten or more. The chain couples TRBV7-3 to TRBJ2-7; TRBD1 is a possible D gene (6 bases). Per the germline V gene, CDR1 is SGHTA and CDR2 is FQGTGA. The CDR3 length is 13 residues. V was clipped by 1 base and J by 3 bases, with 7 bases between them. DNA for the CDR3: TGTGCCAGCAGCTTAAAACAGGGCTACGAGCAGTACTTC. Its translation is CASSLKQGYEQYF. Full variable domain (remainder filled in from reference TRBV7-3 and TRBJ2-7): GAGVSQTPSNKVTEKGKYVELRCDPISGHTALYWYRQSLGQGPEFLIYFQGTGAADDSGLPNDRFFAVRPEGSVSTLKIQRTERGDSAVYLCASSLKQGYEQYFGPGTRLTVT.

This clonotype was observed a handful of times. The rearrangement joins TRBV12-3 or TRBV12-4 to TRBJ2-3; unclear D gene. The CDR3 contains 14 residues. V was pared by 1 base and J by 2 bases, with 7 bases between. In DNA, the CDR3 is TGTGCCAGCAGTTTAGGGGCCCCCACAGATACGCAGTATTTT. Translated: CASSLGAPTDTQYF.